This T cell receptor (beta chain) emerged from a study of vaccination and CD4 T cells after COVID-19. Study-level information: The convalescents comprised six males and four females, two of them Hispanic. Study-level findings and limits: For convalescent patients, a median 86.3% of reactive clones surfaced exclusively after vaccination. Early post-infection timepoints were not included, and relatively few convalescent patients were studied.

This sample's treatment: roughly ten-day PBMC culture with coronavirus spike peptide pools or control peptides (ViraFEST assay). Once obtained from cultured CD4+ T cells, the DNA was sequenced using the Oncomine TCR Beta short-read assay. Each CDR3 protein gets one entry after TCRdb re-called the PCR reads with MiXCR. The profile covers 15,000 to 20,000 distinct CDR3 sequences, with around 55% appearing a single time and approximately 7.5% taken by the ten largest. V was trimmed by 4 bases and J by 2 bases, leaving 8 bases between them. This CDR3 is built from 13 residues. Germline V gene sequence: CDR1 SNHLY, CDR2 FYNNEI. In its sample, this clonotype was seen once. Its antigen remains unknown.

The sequenced sample was CD4+ T cells from blood, cultured in vitro. The genes are TRBV2 and TRBJ1-2; a weak D match, TRBD1 (5 bases). The sequence was collected from a human donor who had recovered from COVID-19. CDR3 in amino acids: CASSGGLNYGYTF. The DNA of the CDR3 is TGTGCCAGCAGTGGGGGACTGAACTATGGCTACACCTTC.